A single sample gave rise to the 32 T cell receptor beta chains below, sequenced in a study of blood T cell repertoires in COVID-19. Here immunoSEQ multiplex PCR was the method, and the copy in TCRdb shows in-frame clones only, minus some. The repertoire holds 150,000 to 200,000 clones, with approximately 81% as singletons. The specimen was peripheral blood. The source is a woman between 65 and 79 years old with COVID-19, enrolled during active disease.

The chain carries TRBV19 and TRBJ2-2; a weak D match, TRBD1 (6 bases). The CDR3 consists of 14 residues. V gave up 5 bases and J gave up 6 bases, with 13 bases separating them. Germline CDR1 is LNHDA and CDR2 is SQIVND (reference sequence). The CDR3 coding sequence is TGTGCCAGTAGTGACCTCAGGGGTGCCGGGGAGCTGTTTTTT. Its protein product is CASSDLRGAGELFF.

This rearrangement joins TRBV2 to TRBJ1-1, with 7 positions matching TRBD1. Germline CDR1 is SNHLY and CDR2 is FYNNEI. The CDR3 loop spans 13 amino acids. With V trimmed by 11 bases and J by 1 base, 7 bases remained unmatched. CDR3 nucleotide sequence: TGTGCCCTGTCCGGGACAGCGAACACTGAAGCTTTCTTT. This codes for CALSGTANTEAFF.

V is TRBV18 and J is TRBJ2-5, with 10 nucleotides matching TRBD2. This CDR3 spans 15 amino acids. Germline V gene data show CDR1 as KGHSH and CDR2 as LQKENI. The V and J ends lost 2 bases and 2 bases, in that order; junction bases with no gene match: 2. CDR3 residues: CASSPVLAGQETQYF. In DNA form, the CDR3 reads TGTGCCAGCTCACCAGTACTAGCGGGGCAAGAGACCCAGTACTTC.

The genes are TRBV4-2 and TRBJ1-6, with D perhaps matching TRBD1 (6 bases). The CDR3 is 16 amino acids. With 2 bases removed from V and 6 bases from J, the gap between germline ends came to 14 bases. Germline V gene data show CDR1 as LGHNA and CDR2 as YNFKEQ. The CDR3 reads CASSQPHGGLNSPLHF. The DNA of the CDR3 is TGTGCCAGCAGCCAACCCCATGGGGGCCTTAATTCACCCCTCCACTTT.

About this clone: The junction does not match germline at one end; this may be a read error. This same CDR3 is encoded by further DNA sequences in the sample. The chain is built from TRBV7-2 and TRBJ1-3; TRBD1 aligns across 7 bases. This CDR3 region has 15 residues. Germline assignment: CDR1 SGHTA and CDR2 FQGNSA. The CDR3 reads CASSLDRGWGNTIYF. CDR3 DNA sequence: TGTGCCAGCAGCTTAGACAGGGGTTGGGGAAATACCATATATTTT.

The gene calls are TRBV28 and TRBJ2-7; D remains unclear. V lost 6 bases and J 7 bases, leaving 13 bases between the germline ends. Germline loops: CDR1 MDHEN, CDR2 SYDVKM. CDR3 length: 12 amino acids. The CDR3 coding sequence is TGTGCCAGCAGCCCCGGTCCTTGGGAGCAGTACTTC. This sequence encodes CASSPGPWEQYF.

This chain connects TRBV28 to TRBJ2-7, with TRBD2 matching 7 bases. The CDR3 has 16 amino acids. Germline V gene lookup returns CDR1 MDHEN and CDR2 SYDVKM. Trimming removed 0 bases from V and 0 bases from J; junction bases left unmatched: 5. CDR3 in amino acids: CASSLWSSGSSYEQYF. CDR3 nucleotides: TGTGCCAGCAGTTTATGGTCTAGCGGAAGCTCCTACGAGCAGTACTTC.

The chain has TRBV5-6 and TRBJ2-7; 10 bases map to TRBD2. CDR3 length: 13 amino acids. V was clipped by 3 bases and J by 10 bases; unmatched bases: 7. Germline lookup yields CDR1 SGHDT and CDR2 YYEEEE. The CDR3 region is CASSSSLAGDQYV. The CDR3 coding sequence is TGTGCCAGCAGCTCCTCCCTAGCGGGGGATCAGTACGTC.

The J gene is TRBJ2-2, the V gene TRBV19, with a possible D match to TRBD2 (5 bases). The CDR3 runs to 15 residues. V lost 4 bases to trimming and J lost 4 bases, with 13 bases between them. Germline-derived CDR1 and CDR2 are LNHDA and SQIVND (reference sequence). The CDR3 nucleotides are TGTGCCAGTAGTAACGGGGAAAGGGTCACCGGGGAGCTGTTTTTT. Translated, it gives CASSNGERVTGELFF.

The V gene is TRBV3-1 (or the pseudogene TRBV3-2), the J gene TRBJ2-6, with 9 bases identical to TRBD1. With 1 base clipped from V and 0 bases from J, the junction kept 4 bases outside the gene matches. The CDR3 is made up of 18 amino acids. Germline V gene data show CDR1 as LGHDT and CDR2 as YNNKEL (reference sequence). The CDR3 nucleotides read TGTGCCAGCAGCCAAGGGCGGACAGGGGTCTCTGGGGCCAACGTCCTGACTTTC. Amino acids: CASSQGRTGVSGANVLTF.

Here the CDR3 reads CASSAGANTGELFF. The CDR3 DNA sequence: TGTGCCAGCAGCGCCGGGGCGAACACCGGGGAGCTGTTTTTT. The chain uses TRBV9 and TRBJ2-2; weak D call: TRBD2 (5 bases). Trimming stripped 3 bases from V and 0 bases from J, with 6 bases between. The CDR3 spans 14 residues. Germline values: CDR1 SGDLS, CDR2 YYNGEE.

The chain carries TRBV27 and TRBJ1-6; 7 bases match TRBD1. V gave up 8 bases and J gave up 5 bases; unmatched junction bases: 6. This CDR3 has 14 residues. Germline-derived CDR1 and CDR2 are MNHEY and SMNVEV (reference sequence). In DNA, the CDR3 is TGTGCCAGCCCTGGGGACAGAGATAATTCACCCCTCCACTTT. It is translated as CASPGDRDNSPLHF.

The V call is TRBV5-1, the J call TRBJ1-1; D uncertain. From germline, CDR1 is SGHRS and CDR2 YFSETQ. The length of the CDR3 is 13 residues. With 5 bases removed from V and 0 bases from J, the gap between germline ends came to 8 bases. This chain's CDR3 is CASSQDVNTEAFF. In DNA form, the CDR3 reads TGCGCCAGCAGTCAGGATGTGAACACTGAAGCTTTCTTT.

V is TRBV6-5 and J is TRBJ1-5, with D possibly being TRBD1 (5 bases). Germline-derived CDR1 and CDR2 are MNHEY and SVGAGI. This CDR3 is 14 amino acids long. The germline V and J ends were trimmed by 11 bases and 0 bases, with 14 bases remaining between them. CDR3 loop: CAGGDPYSNQPQHF. The CDR3 DNA sequence: TGTGCCGGCGGGGACCCCTATAGCAATCAGCCCCAGCATTTT.

CDR3 DNA: TGCGCCAGCAGTGTTAGGGACAGGGAACGGGGCAATCAGCCCCAGCATTTT. Protein product: CASSVRDRERGNQPQHF. This sequence joins TRBV10-1 and TRBJ1-5, with 9 nucleotides matching TRBD1. Losses at the gene ends were 4 bases for V and 2 bases for J; bases not matched to a gene: 9. Germline V gene sequence: CDR1 WNHNN, CDR2 SYGVQD (reference sequence). CDR3 size: 17 residues.

The chain couples TRBV30 to TRBJ1-3; maybe TRBD1 (5 bases). V shed 0 bases and J shed 0 bases, with 12 bases lying between them. Germline CDR1 reads GTSNPN; CDR2 reads SVGIG (reference sequence). The CDR3 runs to 16 residues. This chain's CDR3 is CAWSVGGGTSGNTIYF. The CDR3 DNA follows: TGTGCCTGGAGTGTTGGGGGGGGGACCTCTGGAAACACCATATATTTT.

The CDR3 loop reads CASSDWGGPLAGYTF. The CDR3 DNA is TGTGCCAGCAGTGACTGGGGGGGCCCTTTGGCGGGCTACACCTTC. V gene TRBV6-4 combines with J gene TRBJ1-2; maybe TRBD1 (6 bases). In germline, CDR1 is MRHNA, CDR2 SNTAGT. Between the trimmed V and J ends, which lost 1 base and 8 bases, there was a span of 17 bases. This CDR3 is 15 amino acids long.

This chain connects TRBV7-9 to TRBJ1-1; 9 positions match TRBD1. The J segment lost 0 bases and the V segment lost 5 bases, leaving 4 bases of the junction unmatched. Germline CDR1 reads SEHNR; CDR2 reads FQNEAQ (reference sequence). There are 15 residues in the CDR3. The CDR3 here is CASSTGQGMNTEAFF. The DNA for the CDR3 is TGTGCCAGCAGCACCGGACAGGGGATGAACACTGAAGCTTTCTTT.

This sequence joins TRBV2 and TRBJ2-7; D may be TRBD1 (5 bases). The CDR3 runs to 15 residues. V lost 8 bases and J 3 bases, leaving 20 bases between the germline ends. Germline V gene sequence: CDR1 SNHLY, CDR2 FYNNEI. The CDR3 here is CASAQGSGLLYEQYV. DNA of the CDR3: TGTGCCAGCGCCCAGGGCTCTGGCCTCCTCTACGAGCAGTACGTC.

V usage is TRBV5-1 and J usage is TRBJ2-7, with 10 positions matching TRBD2. V lost 0 bases, J lost 1 base, and 4 bases stayed unmatched. The CDR3 loop spans 16 amino acids. CDR1 and CDR2 (germline): SGHRS, YFSETQ. The CDR3 nucleotides read TGCGCCAGCAGCTTGGGACTAGCGGGTGGGTCCTACGAGCAGTACTTC. Encoded protein: CASSLGLAGGSYEQYF.

A few counts support this clone. The rearrangement uses TRBV5-4 and TRBJ1-3; 11 bases are a match to TRBD1. The germline gives CDR1 SGHNT, CDR2 YYREEE (reference sequence). V lost 0 bases and J lost 2; bases outside the gene matches: 1. The CDR3 runs to 16 residues. In nucleotides, the CDR3 is TGTGCCAGCAGCTTGGGGACAGGGGGCACTGGAAACACCATATATTTT. This sequence encodes CASSLGTGGTGNTIYF.

This clone appeared once. The chain carries TRBV10-3 and TRBJ1-3; weak D call: TRBD1 (5 bases). Germline CDR1 ENHRY, CDR2 SYGVKD. The CDR3 covers 14 residues. The ends were cut back, 2 bases at V and 4 bases at J, with 9 bases in the middle. CDR3 in DNA: TGTGCCATCAGTGAGGCAGGGAAAGGAAACACCATATATTTT. Translating it yields CAISEAGKGNTIYF.

The genes are TRBV6-1 and TRBJ2-7; D perhaps matches TRBD2 (6 bases). From germline, CDR1 is MNHNS and CDR2 SASEGT. The CDR3 contains 14 residues. V dropped 0 bases and J dropped 1 base, with 7 bases sitting between them. The CDR3 DNA is TGTGCCAGCAGTGAAGCGGAGGGGTCCTACGAGCAGTACGTC. It is translated as CASSEAEGSYEQYV.

This clone has just a few counts. The V gene is TRBV3-1 (or the pseudogene TRBV3-2), the J gene TRBJ1-5, with D perhaps matching TRBD1 (5 bases). The CDR3 is 15 residues long. Deletions cut 5 bases from V and 4 bases from J, with 15 bases between. CDR1 LGHDT and CDR2 YNNKEL come from the germline V gene (reference sequence). The CDR3, as DNA: TGTGCCAGCAGCGGGGGGACGGGCCAAAATCAGCCCCAGCATTTT. Translated: CASSGGTGQNQPQHF.

The genes are TRBV5-6 and TRBJ1-2; a weak D match, TRBD1 (6 bases). V was cut by 4 bases and J by 6 bases, with 22 bases left in between. Germline CDR1 and CDR2: SGHDT and YYEEEE. There are 16 residues in the CDR3. The CDR3 DNA is TGTGCCAGCAGCGTACTTACAGGGTTTGCAGGGAATGGCTACACCTTC. Amino acid sequence: CASSVLTGFAGNGYTF.

The genes are TRBV4-2 and TRBJ1-1; TRBD1 aligns across 11 bases. The CDR3 sequence is 16 residues long. Germline assignment: CDR1 LGHNA and CDR2 YNFKEQ. Germline trimming cut 4 bases from V and 0 bases from J; bases unmatched to any gene: 4. CDR3 region: CASSPRTGGMNTEAFF. DNA for the CDR3: TGTGCCAGCAGCCCTAGGACAGGGGGCATGAACACTGAAGCTTTCTTT.

CDR3 region: CASIERRPNTDTQYF. CDR3 coding DNA: TGTGCCAGCATAGAACGTCGTCCGAACACAGATACGCAGTATTTT. V usage is TRBV28 and J usage is TRBJ2-3; D is ambiguous. V dropped 7 bases and J dropped 2 bases, with 16 bases sitting between them. This CDR3 is 15 amino acids long. Germline V gene data show CDR1 as MDHEN and CDR2 as SYDVKM.

In DNA, the CDR3 is TGTGCCAGCAGGGCATCAACAGGCCCCCCTTCACCCCTCCACTTT. It specifies CASRASTGPPSPLHF. The chain links TRBV2 to TRBJ1-6, with D possibly TRBD1 on 5 matching bases. The ends were cut back, 6 bases at V and 9 bases at J, with 18 bases in the middle. The CDR3 totals 15 residues. The germline CDR1 and CDR2 sequences are SNHLY and FYNNEI. The full variable domain, its missing parts supplied by reference TRBV2 and TRBJ1-6, is EPEVTQTPSHQVTQMGQEVILRCVPISNHLYFYWYRQILGQKVEFLVSFYNNEISEKSEIFDDQFSVERPDGSNFTLKIRSTKLEDSAMYFCASRASTGPPSPLHFGNGTRLTVT.

The chain combines TRBV28 with TRBJ2-3; TRBD2 matches at 12 bases. The CDR3 loop spans 16 amino acids. Per germline, CDR1 MDHEN and CDR2 SYDVKM. V was clipped by 6 bases and J by 2 bases; unmatched bases: 6. DNA of the CDR3: TGTGCCAGCAGCCGCTCTAGCGGGGGGGTCACAGATACGCAGTATTTT. Its protein is CASSRSSGGVTDTQYF.

This clone came up once. The V gene is TRBV12-3 or TRBV12-4, the J gene TRBJ1-3, with D uncertain. The V end was cut by 8 bases, the J end by 0 bases, with 5 bases between. The CDR3 covers 12 residues. The CDR3 bases are TGTGCCAGCGAGAGCTCTGGAAACACCATATATTTT. It specifies CASESSGNTIYF.

The chain has TRBV28 and TRBJ2-1; D is unresolved. V shed 6 bases and J shed 3 bases, with 18 bases lying between them. The CDR3 spans 16 residues. From germline, CDR1 is MDHEN and CDR2 SYDVKM. CDR3 protein: CASSQTPGSNYNEQFF. CDR3 DNA: TGTGCCAGCAGCCAAACCCCCGGGTCCAACTACAATGAGCAGTTCTTC.

This clone was counted a single time. This chain uses TRBV12-3 or TRBV12-4 with TRBJ2-5; no firm D call. V was shortened by 3 bases and J by 7 bases, with 9 bases between the two germline ends. The CDR3 consists of 12 residues. For the CDR3, the DNA is TGTGCCAGCAGTTTCTTGCCAGGGACCCAGTACTTC. Translation gives CASSFLPGTQYF.